The 28 T cell receptor beta chains below come from one sample, sequenced in a study of shared clonotypes between healthy human individuals. Sequenced by immunoSEQ multiplex PCR; TCRdb stores in-frame clones only, minus some. The data contain roughly 1 million clones, 65% to 75% of them singletons. The specimen sequenced was memory CD4+ T cells sorted from blood. Noted subset: CD45RA-negative fraction. These receptors all come from a man aged 18 to 29 in good health.

The rearrangement uses TRBV13 and TRBJ2-1; 16 nucleotides agree with TRBD2. The junction had 5 bases not matched to a gene; V was cut back by 2 bases and J by 4 bases. The CDR3 contains 18 residues. Germline V lookup: CDR1 PRHDT, CDR2 FYEKMQ (reference sequence). CDR3 sequence: CASSLQGTSGGVYNEQFF. CDR3 nucleotides: TGTGCCAGCAGCTTACAAGGGACTAGCGGGGGGGTTTACAATGAGCAGTTCTTC.

V is TRBV14 and J is TRBJ2-2; TRBD2 matches 7 bases. The V gene end was trimmed by 4 bases and the J gene end by 7 bases; junction bases not matched to a gene: 6. CDR3 length equals 14 residues. From germline, CDR1 is SGHDN and CDR2 FVKESK. Here the CDR3 reads CASSPPGRYGELFF. As DNA, the CDR3 is TGTGCCAGCAGCCCCCCCGGGAGGTACGGGGAGCTGTTTTTT. The full variable domain, in which reference TRBV14 and TRBJ2-2 provide the parts outside the CDR3, is EAGVTQFPSHSVIEKGQTVTLRCDPISGHDNLYWYRRVMGKEIKFLLHFVKESKQDESGMPNNRFLAERTGGTYSTLKVQPAELEDSGVYFCASSPPGRYGELFFGEGSRLTVL.

This clone occurred a few times. A junction boundary mismatches the germline segment, possibly from a read error. Other DNA sequences within the sample encode an identical CDR3. The V call is TRBV7-7, the J call TRBJ2-5, with 8 bases lining up with TRBD2. Germline-derived CDR1 and CDR2 are SSHAT and FNYEAQ (reference sequence). This CDR3 region has 15 residues. CDR3: CASSLVGGVEETQYF. CDR3 in DNA: TGTGCTAGCAGCTTAGTCGGGGGGGTTGAGGAGACCCAGTACTTC.

The chain has TRBV7-2 and TRBJ2-3; a possible D gene is TRBD2 (7 bases). The CDR3 consists of 16 residues. Germline V gives CDR1 SGHTA, CDR2 FQGNSA. Trimming left V 5 bases short and J 4 bases short, with 19 bases between. The CDR3 is CASSQSGTGGADTQYF. CDR3 nucleotides: TGTGCCAGCAGCCAATCCGGGACGGGGGGCGCAGATACGCAGTATTTT.

The gene calls are TRBV29-1 and TRBJ1-4; D uncertain. CDR3 size: 11 residues. The germline V and J ends were trimmed by 4 bases and 5 bases, with 5 bases remaining between them. The germline gives CDR1 SQVTM, CDR2 ANQGSEA. In nucleotides, the CDR3 is TGCAGCGTTGTTGTCAATGAAAAACTGTTTTTT. It yields the protein CSVVVNEKLFF.

This clone was counted once. A much larger clone is a single base away; this may be a read error. The chain carries TRBV7-9 and TRBJ2-2, with unresolved D. From germline, CDR1 is SEHNR and CDR2 FQNEAQ (reference sequence). Trimming left V 4 bases short and J 5 bases short, with 5 bases between. The CDR3 extends over 12 amino acids. The CDR3 DNA reads as TGTGCCAGCAGCTACGGGACCGGGGAGCTGTTTTTT. Amino acid sequence: CASSYGTGELFF. Full variable domain (outside the CDR3, taken from reference TRBV7-9 and TRBJ2-2): DTGVSQNPRHKITKRGQNVTFRCDPISEHNRLYWYRQTLGQGPEFLTYFQNEAQLEKSRLLSDRFSAERPKGSFSTLEIQRTEQGDSAMYLCASSYGTGELFFGEGSRLTVL.

J is TRBJ2-1 and V is TRBV2; perhaps TRBD1 as D (6 bases). CDR3 length: 13 residues. The germline V and J ends were trimmed by 5 bases and 7 bases, with 12 bases remaining between them. Germline V gene data show CDR1 as SNHLY and CDR2 as FYNNEI. CDR3: CASSFNRVNEQFF. The CDR3 region has the DNA TGTGCCAGCAGTTTCAACAGGGTGAATGAGCAGTTCTTC.

The rearrangement joins TRBV6-1 to TRBJ1-1; a weak D match, TRBD1 (5 bases). Germline V lookup: CDR1 MNHNS, CDR2 SASEGT. Trimming left V 8 bases short and J 5 bases short, with 15 bases between. The CDR3 runs to 13 residues. This CDR3 reads CASGTTGTTEAFF. Here the CDR3 DNA reads TGTGCCAGCGGGACGACGGGGACGACTGAAGCTTTCTTT.

This clone has a single count. V is TRBV6-1 and J is TRBJ1-1; a weak D match, TRBD1 (5 bases). Germline CDR1 MNHNS, CDR2 SASEGT. The CDR3 length is 11 residues. The V end lost 4 bases, the J end lost 10 bases, and 10 bases lay between the germline ends. Written as DNA, the CDR3 is TGTGCCAGCAGTGGACAGTCTAGAGCTTTCTTT. Translation gives CASSGQSRAFF.

With regard to this clone: At one end the junction does not follow the germline gene, possibly because of a read error. The genes are TRBV6-1 and TRBJ1-3; 7 positions agree with TRBD1. Germline lookup yields CDR1 MNHNS and CDR2 SASEGT. There are 11 residues in the CDR3. CDR3 residues: CASSAPTGKSF. CDR3 sequence (DNA): TGTGCCAGCAGTGCGCCGACAGGGAAATCTTTT.

The chain carries TRBV18 and TRBJ2-3; D ambiguous. CDR3 size: 17 residues. Germline V gives CDR1 KGHSH, CDR2 LQKENI. V lost 3 bases to trimming and J lost 2 bases, with 18 bases between them. Here the CDR3 DNA reads TGTGCCAGCTCACCCCAAATGCCGGGTACCTTCACAGATACGCAGTATTTT. Protein product: CASSPQMPGTFTDTQYF.

The chain recombines TRBV19 with TRBJ2-6, with 8 bases aligning to TRBD1. The CDR3 is 18 residues long. Trimming removed 5 bases from V and 0 bases from J; junction bases left unmatched: 9. Germline CDR1 LNHDA, CDR2 SQIVND (reference sequence). The CDR3 bases are TGTGCCAGTAGTCAGCGGACAGGGCGCAGCTCTGGGGCCAACGTCCTGACTTTC. This gives the protein CASSQRTGRSSGANVLTF.

The chain uses TRBV28 and TRBJ1-2; D is perhaps TRBD1 (6 bases). The CDR3 is made up of 14 amino acids. V was trimmed by 6 bases and J by 5 bases, leaving 16 bases between them. CDR1 and CDR2 from the germline V gene are MDHEN and SYDVKM. CDR3 amino acids: CASRKTGQHYGYTF. In DNA form, the CDR3 reads TGTGCCAGCAGAAAGACAGGTCAACATTATGGCTACACCTTC.

This clone was seen ten or more times. This chain connects TRBV30 to TRBJ2-1; D is uncertain. V was clipped by 0 bases and J by 7 bases, with 10 bases between them. The CDR3 has 13 residues. Germline loops: CDR1 GTSNPN, CDR2 SVGIG (reference sequence). As DNA, the CDR3 is TGTGCCTGGAGTGTATGGGCACCGAATGAGCAGTTCTTC. As protein: CAWSVWAPNEQFF.

V and J are TRBV5-1 and TRBJ1-2, with D possibly matching TRBD1 (5 bases). Germline assignment: CDR1 SGHRS and CDR2 YFSETQ. Trimming took off 0 bases at V and 4 bases at J, with 10 bases between the two ends. The CDR3 has 14 residues. The CDR3 DNA reads TGCGCCAGCAGCTTGGGACCCAGGGCCTATGGCTACACCTTC. Translated, it gives CASSLGPRAYGYTF.

This CDR3 is CAIGSGYNEQFF. As DNA, the CDR3 is TGTGCCATCGGTTCGGGCTACAATGAGCAGTTCTTC. The V call is TRBV10-3, the J call TRBJ2-1; no reliable D call. The germline V gene has CDR1 ENHRY and CDR2 SYGVKD. V lost 8 bases and J 3 bases, leaving 8 bases between the germline ends. The CDR3 has 12 amino acids.

The rearrangement links TRBV30 to TRBJ1-1; D is uncertain. The CDR3 covers 12 residues. Per the germline V gene, CDR1 is GTSNPN and CDR2 is SVGIG (reference sequence). V shed 3 bases and J shed 4 bases, with 9 bases lying between them. The CDR3 here is CAWRGRSTEAFF. CDR3 nucleotides: TGTGCCTGGAGAGGGCGGAGCACTGAAGCTTTCTTT.

This sequence joins TRBV5-1 and TRBJ2-3; 13 nucleotides match TRBD2. Germline assignment: CDR1 SGHRS and CDR2 YFSETQ. The CDR3 runs 16 residues. J lost 2 bases, V lost 10 bases, and 10 bases had no gene match. As DNA, the CDR3 is TGCGCCGGTCGAACCGGGACTAGCGGGATCACAGATACGCAGTATTTT. This translates into CAGRTGTSGITDTQYF.

The chain has TRBV27 and TRBJ2-7; 8 bases map to TRBD2. The CDR3 contains 16 residues. CDR1 and CDR2 from the germline V gene are MNHEY and SMNVEV (reference sequence). V was clipped by 8 bases and J by 3 bases; unmatched bases: 15. As DNA, the CDR3 is TGTGCCAGCCGTGGTGGGGTAGCGGGATTCCTCTACGAGCAGTACTTC. It translates to CASRGGVAGFLYEQYF.

About this clone itself: The same CDR3 also results from other DNA sequences found in this sample. The chain has TRBV6-5 and TRBJ2-5; tentatively, D is TRBD1 (6 bases). Germline assignment: CDR1 MNHEY and CDR2 SVGAGI. Trimming cost V 6 bases and J 4 bases, with 9 bases left between them. This CDR3 is 12 amino acids long. CDR3 amino acids: CASRDRIETQYF. The CDR3, as DNA: TGTGCCAGCAGGGACAGAATAGAGACCCAGTACTTC.

The rearrangement links TRBV19 to TRBJ2-7; 7 nucleotides line up with TRBD1. The CDR3 is 14 residues long. Looked up from germline, CDR1 is LNHDA and CDR2 is SQIVND (reference sequence). The ends lost 9 bases at V and 0 bases at J; junction bases unmatched: 8. This CDR3 is CASGRTGTSYEQYF. As DNA, the CDR3 is TGTGCCAGCGGACGGACAGGAACCTCCTACGAGCAGTACTTC.

CDR3 DNA: TGTGCCAGCAGCACCCAGACAGGGTGGGATGAAAAACTGTTTTTT. It codes for CASSTQTGWDEKLFF. V gene TRBV21-1 combines with J gene TRBJ1-4; TRBD1 was called by the table and not checked on the DNA. TRBV21-1 is described as a pseudogene. The CDR3 is made up of 15 amino acids.

This rearrangement joins TRBV7-2 to TRBJ2-1; tentatively, D is TRBD1 (5 bases). Trimming stripped 5 bases from V and 5 bases from J, with 16 bases between. The CDR3 extends over 15 amino acids. Germline V gene sequence: CDR1 SGHTA, CDR2 FQGNSA. CDR3 sequence (DNA): TGTGCCAGCAGCGTCAGGGTGTCTGGAGACAATGAGCAGTTCTTC. It translates to CASSVRVSGDNEQFF.

This chain uses TRBV18 with TRBJ2-4; D ambiguous. The germline CDR1 and CDR2 sequences are KGHSH and LQKENI. This CDR3 contains 15 residues. The V end lost 3 bases, the J end lost 0 bases, and 9 bases lay between the germline ends. The CDR3 sequence is CASSPDGLAKNIQYF. In DNA, the CDR3 is TGTGCCAGCTCACCGGACGGCCTAGCCAAAAACATTCAGTACTTC.

The chain couples TRBV28 to TRBJ2-3; 8 nucleotides match TRBD1. CDR1 and CDR2 from the germline V gene are MDHEN and SYDVKM. V shed 5 bases, J shed 3 bases, and the junction held 4 bases outside the gene matches. CDR3 length: 14 amino acids. The CDR3 here is CASSAQGGTDTQYF. CDR3 coding DNA: TGTGCCAGCAGTGCACAGGGGGGAACAGATACGCAGTATTTT.

The chain employs TRBV7-6 and TRBJ2-1; no firm D call. The CDR3 runs 12 residues. V gave up 1 base and J gave up 6 bases, with 4 bases separating them. The V gene's germline CDR1 is SGHVS and CDR2 FNYEAQ. Here the CDR3 DNA reads TGTGCCAGCAGCTTAGTGGGCAATGAGCAGTTCTTC. It yields the protein CASSLVGNEQFF. Full variable domain (outside the CDR3, taken from reference TRBV7-6 and TRBJ2-1): GAGVSQSPRYKVTKRGQDVALRCDPISGHVSLYWYRQALGQGPEFLTYFNYEAQQDKSGLPNDRFSAERPEGSISTLTIQRTEQRDSAMYRCASSLVGNEQFFGPGTRLTVL.

This clone appeared once. This rearrangement joins TRBV30 to TRBJ2-5; no definite D call. The DNA end is more similar to TRBJ2-7, so the J call may be wrong. The CDR3 is 12 residues long. Germline V lookup: CDR1 GTSNPN, CDR2 SVGIG (reference sequence). The CDR3 DNA follows: TGTGCCTGGAATTTGGTTGCCTACGAGCAGTACTTC. It encodes CAWNLVAYEQYF.

The rearrangement links TRBV5-6 to TRBJ2-5, with 9 bases identical to TRBD1. Losses at the gene ends were 3 bases for V and 5 bases for J; bases not matched to a gene: 5. The length of the CDR3 is 14 residues. The germline gives CDR1 SGHDT, CDR2 YYEEEE. DNA of the CDR3: TGTGCCAGCAGCTCGACAGGGGGAGCGGAGACCCAGTACTTC. Translating it yields CASSSTGGAETQYF.